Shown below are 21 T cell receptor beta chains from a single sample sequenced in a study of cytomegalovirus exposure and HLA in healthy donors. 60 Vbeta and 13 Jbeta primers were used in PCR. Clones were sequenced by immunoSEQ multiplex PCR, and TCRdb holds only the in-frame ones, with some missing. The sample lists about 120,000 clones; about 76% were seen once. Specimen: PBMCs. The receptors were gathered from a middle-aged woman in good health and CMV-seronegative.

CDR3: CASSPPSGGNQETQYF. In DNA form, the CDR3 reads TGTGCCAGCTCACCCCCTAGCGGGGGCAACCAAGAGACCCAGTACTTC. V usage is TRBV18 and J usage is TRBJ2-5; 10 bases are a match to TRBD2. Trimming took 3 bases from V and 0 from J; bases not matched to a gene: 4. Germline V gene sequence: CDR1 KGHSH, CDR2 LQKENI. The CDR3 runs 16 residues.

The CDR3, as DNA: TGTGCCAGCAGCTTAGGGAGCTCCTATAATTCACCCCTCCACTTT. Its translation is CASSLGSSYNSPLHF. This chain connects TRBV7-2 to TRBJ1-6; D gene uncertain. CDR3 length equals 15 residues. Germline lookup yields CDR1 SGHTA and CDR2 FQGNSA. The ends were cut back, 1 base at V and 0 bases at J, with 4 bases in the middle.

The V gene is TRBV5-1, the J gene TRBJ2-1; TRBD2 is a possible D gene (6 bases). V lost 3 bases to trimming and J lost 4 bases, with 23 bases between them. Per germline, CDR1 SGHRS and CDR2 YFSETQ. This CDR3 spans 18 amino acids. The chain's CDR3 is CASSSTGLGTYPYNEQFF. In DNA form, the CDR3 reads TGCGCCAGCAGCTCTACAGGCCTAGGGACTTATCCATACAATGAGCAGTTCTTC.

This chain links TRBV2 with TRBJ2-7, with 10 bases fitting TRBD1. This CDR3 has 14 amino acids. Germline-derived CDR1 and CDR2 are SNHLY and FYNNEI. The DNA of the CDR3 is TGTGCGCAGTCCGGGACAGGGGACATCTACGAGCAGTACTTC. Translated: CAQSGTGDIYEQYF.

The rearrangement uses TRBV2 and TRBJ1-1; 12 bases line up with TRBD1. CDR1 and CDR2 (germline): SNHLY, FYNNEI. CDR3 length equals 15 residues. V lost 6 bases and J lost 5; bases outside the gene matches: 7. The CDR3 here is CASSQGQGARTEAFF. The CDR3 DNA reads TGTGCCAGCAGCCAGGGACAGGGGGCGAGAACTGAAGCTTTCTTT.

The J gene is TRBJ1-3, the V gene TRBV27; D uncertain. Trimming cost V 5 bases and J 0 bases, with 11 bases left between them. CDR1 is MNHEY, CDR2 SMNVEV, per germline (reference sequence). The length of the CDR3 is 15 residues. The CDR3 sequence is CASSPLSDSGNTIYF. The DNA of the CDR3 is TGTGCCAGCAGTCCACTCAGCGACTCTGGAAACACCATATATTTT.

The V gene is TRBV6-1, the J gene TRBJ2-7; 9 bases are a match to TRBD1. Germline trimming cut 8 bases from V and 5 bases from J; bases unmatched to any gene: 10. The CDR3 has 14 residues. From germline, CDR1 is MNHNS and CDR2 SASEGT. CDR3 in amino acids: CASGPGTGSDEQYF. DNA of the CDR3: TGTGCCAGCGGCCCCGGGACAGGGTCGGACGAGCAGTACTTC.

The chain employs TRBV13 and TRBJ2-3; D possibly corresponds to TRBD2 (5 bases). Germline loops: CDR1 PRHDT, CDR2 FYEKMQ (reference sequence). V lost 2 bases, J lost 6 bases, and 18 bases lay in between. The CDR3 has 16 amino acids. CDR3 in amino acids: CASSLLTGRSWDTQYF. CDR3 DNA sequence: TGTGCCAGCAGCTTATTAACGGGAAGGTCGTGGGATACGCAGTATTTT.

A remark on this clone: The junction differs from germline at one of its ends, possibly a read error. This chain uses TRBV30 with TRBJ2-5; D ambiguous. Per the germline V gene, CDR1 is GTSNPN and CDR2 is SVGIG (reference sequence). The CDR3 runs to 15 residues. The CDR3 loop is CAWSKNHGYQEAQYF. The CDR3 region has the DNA TGTGCCTGGAGCAAGAACCACGGGTACCAAGAGGCCCAGTACTTC.

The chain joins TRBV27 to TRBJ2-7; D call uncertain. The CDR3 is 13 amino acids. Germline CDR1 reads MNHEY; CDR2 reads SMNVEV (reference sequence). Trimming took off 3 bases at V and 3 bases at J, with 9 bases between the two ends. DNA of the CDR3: TGTGCCAGCAGTTTGGGCAGCCACTACGAGCAGTACTTC. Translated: CASSLGSHYEQYF.

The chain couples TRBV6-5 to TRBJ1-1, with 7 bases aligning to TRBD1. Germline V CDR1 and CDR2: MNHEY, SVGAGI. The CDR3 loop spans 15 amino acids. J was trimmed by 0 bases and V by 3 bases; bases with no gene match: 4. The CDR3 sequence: CASSYTGQLNTEAFF. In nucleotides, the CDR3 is TGTGCCAGCAGTTATACGGGACAGCTGAACACTGAAGCTTTCTTT.

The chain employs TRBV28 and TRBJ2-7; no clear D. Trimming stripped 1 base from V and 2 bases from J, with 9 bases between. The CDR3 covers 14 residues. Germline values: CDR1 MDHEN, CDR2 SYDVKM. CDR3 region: CASSLSPRTYEQYF. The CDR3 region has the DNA TGTGCCAGCAGTTTATCTCCCAGGACCTACGAGCAGTACTTC. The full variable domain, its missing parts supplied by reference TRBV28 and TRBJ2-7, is DVKVTQSSRYLVKRTGEKVFLECVQDMDHENMFWYRQDPGLGLRLIYFSYDVKMKEKGDIPEGYSVSREKKERFSLILESASTNQTSMYLCASSLSPRTYEQYFGPGTRLTVT.

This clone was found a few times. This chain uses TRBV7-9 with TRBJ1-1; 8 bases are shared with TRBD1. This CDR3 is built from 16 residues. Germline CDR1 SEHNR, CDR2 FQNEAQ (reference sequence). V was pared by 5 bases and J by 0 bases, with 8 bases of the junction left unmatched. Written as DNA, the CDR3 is TGTGCCAGCAGCCCACCAGGGGGCAGGATGAACACTGAAGCTTTCTTT. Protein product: CASSPPGGRMNTEAFF.

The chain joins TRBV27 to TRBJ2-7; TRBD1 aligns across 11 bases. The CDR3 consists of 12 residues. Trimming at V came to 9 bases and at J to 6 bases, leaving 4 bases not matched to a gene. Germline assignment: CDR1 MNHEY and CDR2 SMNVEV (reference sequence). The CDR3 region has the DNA TGTGCCAGAGGACAGGGGGCGGTCGAGCAGTACTTC. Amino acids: CARGQGAVEQYF.

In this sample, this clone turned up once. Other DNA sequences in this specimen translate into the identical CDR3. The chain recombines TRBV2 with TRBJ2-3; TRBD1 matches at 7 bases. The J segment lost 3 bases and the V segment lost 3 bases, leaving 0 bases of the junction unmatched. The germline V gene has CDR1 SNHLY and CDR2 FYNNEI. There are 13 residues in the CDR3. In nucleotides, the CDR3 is TGTGCCAGCAGTGACAGGGGGACAGATACGCAGTATTTT. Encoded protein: CASSDRGTDTQYF.

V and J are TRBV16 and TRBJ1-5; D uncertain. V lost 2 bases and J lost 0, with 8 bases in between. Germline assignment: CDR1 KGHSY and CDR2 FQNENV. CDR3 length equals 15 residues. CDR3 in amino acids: CASSQTGYSNQPQHF. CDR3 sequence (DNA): TGTGCCAGCAGCCAAACCGGGTATAGCAATCAGCCCCAGCATTTT.

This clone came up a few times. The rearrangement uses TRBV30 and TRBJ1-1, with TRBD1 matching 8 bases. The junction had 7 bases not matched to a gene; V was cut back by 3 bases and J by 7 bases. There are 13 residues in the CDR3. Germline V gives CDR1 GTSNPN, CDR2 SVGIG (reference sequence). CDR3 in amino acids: CAWSAVGQGEAFF. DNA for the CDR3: TGTGCCTGGAGCGCAGTCGGACAGGGTGAAGCTTTCTTT.

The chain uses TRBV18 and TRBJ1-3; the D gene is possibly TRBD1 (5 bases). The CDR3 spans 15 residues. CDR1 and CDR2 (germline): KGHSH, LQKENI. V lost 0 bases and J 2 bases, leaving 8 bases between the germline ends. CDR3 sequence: CASSPPARAGNTIYF. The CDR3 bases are TGTGCCAGCTCACCACCGGCCAGGGCTGGAAACACCATATATTTT. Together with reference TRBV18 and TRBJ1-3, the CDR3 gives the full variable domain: NAGVMQNPRHLVRRRGQEARLRCSPMKGHSHVYWYRQLPEEGLKFMVYLQKENIIDESGMPKERFSAEFPKEGPSILRIQQVVRGDSAAYFCASSPPARAGNTIYFGEGSWLTVV.

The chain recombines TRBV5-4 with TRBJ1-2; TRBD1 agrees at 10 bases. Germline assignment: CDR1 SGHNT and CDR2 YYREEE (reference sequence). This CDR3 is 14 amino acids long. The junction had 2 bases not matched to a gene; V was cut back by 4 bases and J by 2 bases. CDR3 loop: CASSRGQGNYGYTF. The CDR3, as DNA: TGTGCCAGCAGCAGGGGACAGGGGAACTATGGCTACACCTTC.

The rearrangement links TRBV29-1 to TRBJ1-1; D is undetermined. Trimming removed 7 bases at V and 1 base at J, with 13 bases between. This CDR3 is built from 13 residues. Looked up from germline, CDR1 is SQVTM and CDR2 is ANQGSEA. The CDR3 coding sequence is TGCAGCGCCCAAGCGATGCGGAACACTGAAGCTTTCTTT. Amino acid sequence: CSAQAMRNTEAFF.

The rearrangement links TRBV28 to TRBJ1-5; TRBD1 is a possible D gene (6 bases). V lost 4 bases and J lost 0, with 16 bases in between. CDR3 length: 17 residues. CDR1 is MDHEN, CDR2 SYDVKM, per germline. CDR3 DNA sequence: TGTGCCAGCAGTTCGTCTGCAGGGGCTTATAGCAATCAGCCCCAGCATTTT. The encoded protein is CASSSSAGAYSNQPQHF.